This T cell receptor beta chain stems from a study of blood T cells in healthy people across ages. This CDR3 spans 12 amino acids. Trimming removed 3 bases from V and 8 bases from J, with 8 bases in between. Germline lookup yields CDR1 MGHRA and CDR2 YSYEKL. Primed by a sample-barcoded 5' primer and a J-beta primer mix, a second PCR proceeded for about 7 to 11 cycles. TCRdb independently ran MiXCR on the 5' RACE reads; one entry per CDR3 protein. The sample consists of roughly 1,300,000 distinct CDR3 sequences, approximately 63% of them appearing once. Comments on this clonotype: The antigen is not known.

Study findings and constraints: Older individuals had lower TCR beta diversity per million T cells (the decline was roughly linear). In long-lived donors, naive CD4+ cell counts and diversity exceeded those of aged donors.

The sequence derives from a man aged 18 to 30 in good health. The sequenced sample was blood. This chain joins TRBV4-1 and TRBJ2-1; D gene unclear. CDR3 in DNA: TGCGCCAGCAGCCAGCCCCAGGATGAGCAGTTCTTC. Translated: CASSQPQDEQFF.